This TCR beta chain was documented in a study of T-cell memory formation after mild COVID-19. Study context: There were largely donor-specific TCR clusters.

In TCRdb, the 5' RACE reads were re-called with MiXCR into one record per CDR3 protein. This table has just under 350,000 distinct CDR3 sequences, approximately 13% appearing once. The CDR3 length is 15 residues. Germline V gene sequence: CDR1 SGHRS, CDR2 YFSETQ. V lost 4 bases, J lost 7 bases, and 18 bases lay in between. Concerning this clonotype: Its antigen is currently unknown.

Study-wide results and limits: Pre-infection memory contained some responding clones, which suggested that cross-reactive memory had joined.

This sequence joins TRBV5-1 and TRBJ1-5; TRBD1 is a possible D gene (6 bases). The specimen was PBMCs or a T cell subset sorted from them (not recorded which). This TCR was recovered from a man aged 18-30 years who had mild COVID-19 (a few samples of this study predate the infection). Cell type and time point are not known. The CDR3 is CASSPNTGREQPQHF. CDR3 DNA sequence: TGCGCCAGCAGCCCGAATACAGGGAGAGAACAGCCCCAGCATTTT.